The next 18 T cell receptor beta chains were all read from a single sample in a study of molecular identifiers for immune sequencing clone quantification. MiXCR, applied by TCRdb to the PCR reads, yields one record per CDR3 protein. The sample has roughly 630,000 distinct CDR3 sequences, 25% seen once. The specimen sequenced was naive CD8+ T cells from blood, with Jurkat cell RNA spiked in. Documented subset: FACS-sorted CD8+CD4-CCR7+CD45RA+ naive T cells. These receptors all stem from a human donor in good health. Some libraries in this study had Jurkat cell RNA spiked in.

Details on this clonotype: One junction end does not reproduce the germline sequence, and a read error may be involved. CDR3 residues: CAGSQELAGGLREIQYF. Here the CDR3 DNA reads TGCGCCGGCAGCCAAGAACTAGCGGGGGGGCTAAGGGAGATTCAGTACTTC. The chain recombines TRBV4-1 with TRBJ2-4, with TRBD2 identical over 13 bases. Per germline, CDR1 MGHRA and CDR2 YSYEKL. The CDR3 spans 17 residues.

As concerns this clonotype: Being one base from a much bigger clone, this may be a read error. The rearrangement links TRBV27 to TRBJ1-2; D gene ambiguous. CDR1 and CDR2 from the germline V gene are MNHEY and SMNVEV (reference sequence). The CDR3 is 17 residues long. The CDR3 protein is CTSSPYPRGRYNYGYTF. CDR3 nucleotides: TGTACCAGCAGTCCCTACCCCCGTGGACGGTATAACTATGGCTACACCTTC.

CDR3 bases: TGTGCCAGCAGTTCGGACGGGCCTAATGAAAAACTGTTTTTT. It codes for CASSSDGPNEKLFF. This chain joins TRBV6-2 or TRBV6-3 and TRBJ1-4; D ambiguous. Germline loops: CDR1 MNHEY, CDR2 SVGEGT. CDR3 length equals 14 residues. V lost 4 bases to trimming and J lost 3 bases, with 9 bases between them.

This clonotype was counted at least ten times. The rearrangement joins TRBV9 to TRBJ2-1; 15 nucleotides line up with TRBD2. The germline V gene encodes CDR1 SGDLS and CDR2 YYNGEE. The CDR3 is made up of 15 amino acids. Unmatched junction bases numbered 8, after V lost 7 bases and J lost 9 bases. The chain's CDR3 is CASSEGLAGGTEQFF. For the CDR3, the DNA is TGTGCCAGCTCCGAGGGACTAGCGGGGGGTACTGAGCAGTTCTTC.

The table lists this clonotype with a few counts. The CDR3 spells CASGPAIEDRLNQPQHF. CDR3 nucleotides: TGTGCTAGTGGTCCAGCCATCGAGGACAGGTTGAATCAGCCCCAGCATTTT. V gene TRBV12-5 combines with J gene TRBJ1-5, with 7 nucleotides matching TRBD1. Germline loops: CDR1 LGHNT, CDR2 FRNRAP. The V gene end was trimmed by 5 bases and the J gene end by 4 bases; junction bases not matched to a gene: 14. The CDR3 length is 17 residues. Complete variable domain (other parts from reference TRBV12-5 and TRBJ1-5): DARVTQTPRHKVTEMGQEVTMRCQPILGHNTVFWYRQTMMQGLELLAYFRNRAPLDDSGMPKDRFSAEMPDATLATLKIQPSEPRDSAVYFCASGPAIEDRLNQPQHFGDGTRLSIL.

In its sample, this clonotype was seen a few times. V and J are TRBV5-6 and TRBJ1-1; a possible D gene is TRBD1 (6 bases). This CDR3 contains 12 residues. The germline V gene encodes CDR1 SGHDT and CDR2 YYEEEE. V was shortened by 6 bases and J by 5 bases, with 11 bases between the two germline ends. CDR3: CASTLTGTEAFF. The CDR3 DNA is TGTGCCAGCACCCTAACAGGGACTGAAGCTTTCTTT.

J is TRBJ1-5 and V is TRBV21-1; the tabulated D call, TRBD1, remains unverified against the DNA. TRBV21-1 is labeled a pseudogene. This CDR3 region has 17 residues. CDR3 in amino acids: CAGSKGTGARRGQPQHF. The CDR3, as DNA: TGTGCCGGCAGCAAAGGGACAGGGGCCCGTCGGGGTCAGCCCCAGCATTTT.

This clonotype was observed a few times. V is TRBV24-1 and J is TRBJ2-2, with 8 positions matching TRBD2. The CDR3 totals 13 residues. V dropped 9 bases and J dropped 6; count of bases not matched to a gene: 5. Looked up from germline, CDR1 is KGHDR and CDR2 is SFDVKD. The CDR3: CATRGGSAGELFF. CDR3 in DNA: TGTGCCACCCGGGGGGGATCGGCCGGGGAGCTGTTTTTT.

Concerning this clonotype: A much larger clone lies a single base off, so this may be a read error. The chain combines TRBV6-6 with TRBJ1-2; 8 bases map to TRBD1. Germline assignment: CDR1 MNHNY and CDR2 SVGAGI (reference sequence). This CDR3 spans 13 amino acids. V lost 4 bases to trimming and J lost 7 bases; unmatched junction nucleotides: 5. The CDR3 protein is CASSSGGAGGYTF. CDR3 in DNA: TGTGCCAGCAGTTCAGGGGGCGCGGGTGGCTACACCTTC.

This chain uses TRBV4-3 with TRBJ1-1; D gene unclear. Looked up from germline, CDR1 is LGHNA and CDR2 is YSLEER. V lost 0 bases and J lost 1, with 18 bases in between. The CDR3 extends over 18 amino acids. The CDR3 is CASSQDFATTRENTEAFF. The CDR3, as DNA: TGCGCCAGCAGCCAAGATTTTGCTACCACTCGAGAGAACACTGAAGCTTTCTTT.

This clonotype showed up just a few times. The rearrangement links TRBV20-1 to TRBJ2-1; 10 nucleotides align to TRBD1. This CDR3 is built from 13 residues. Unmatched junction bases numbered 4, after V lost 5 bases and J lost 6 bases. Per germline, CDR1 DFQATT and CDR2 SNEGSKA (reference sequence). The CDR3 nucleotides are TGCAGTGCTTTCGGGACAGGGGTCAATGAGCAGTTCTTC. Its protein is CSAFGTGVNEQFF.

This clonotype was seen ten or more times. V gene TRBV25-1 combines with J gene TRBJ2-5; D is unclear. The germline V gene encodes CDR1 MGHDK and CDR2 SYGVNS. The CDR3 spans 12 residues. Trimming took off 4 bases at V and 7 bases at J, with 10 bases between the two ends. CDR3 sequence: CASSGRVATQYF. The DNA of the CDR3 is TGTGCCAGCAGTGGAAGGGTGGCGACCCAGTACTTC.

The chain is built from TRBV21-1 and TRBJ2-7; TRBD1, the table's D call, lacks a check against the DNA. TRBV21-1 has pseudogene status. The CDR3 has 14 amino acids. CDR3 sequence: CASSKTRGSYEQYF. The DNA for the CDR3 is TGTGCCAGCAGCAAGACCCGGGGGTCCTACGAGCAGTACTTC.

Only a few counts were recorded for this clonotype. The chain has TRBV11-2 and TRBJ2-5, with TRBD2 matching 7 bases. The V gene end was trimmed by 5 bases and the J gene end by 5 bases; junction bases not matched to a gene: 14. This CDR3 is built from 16 residues. Germline CDR1 is SGHAT and CDR2 is FQNNGV. CDR3 in DNA: TGTGCCAGCAGCCCGGCCCCGCGGGAGACTGGTGAGACCCAGTACTTC. Encoded protein: CASSPAPRETGETQYF.

This clonotype was picked up a small number of times. A much larger clone lies a single base off, so this may be a read error. The chain has TRBV20-1 and TRBJ2-3, with D perhaps assigned TRBD1 or TRBD2 (6 bases each). The CDR3 is 12 residues long. Looked up from germline, CDR1 is DFQATT and CDR2 is SNEGSKA (reference sequence). The DNA for the CDR3 is TGCAGGGCTAGCGACAGGACAGATACGCAGTATTTT. It encodes CRASDRTDTQYF.

This clonotype showed up many times. The chain recombines TRBV4-3 with TRBJ2-5, with 8 nucleotides matching TRBD2. J gave up 7 bases and V 0 bases, and 10 bases lay outside the gene matches. Germline CDR1 reads LGHNA; CDR2 reads YSLEER. The CDR3 runs 16 residues. The CDR3 here is CASSQDPGTRERTQYF. For the CDR3, the DNA is TGCGCCAGCAGCCAAGATCCGGGGACTAGAGAGAGGACCCAGTACTTC.

This clonotype was recorded at least ten times. This rearrangement joins TRBV4-3 to TRBJ1-1; 9 nucleotides line up with TRBD1. The CDR3 runs 18 residues. V lost 1 base, J lost 7 bases, and 16 bases stayed unmatched. Germline-derived CDR1 and CDR2 are LGHNA and YSLEER. The CDR3 DNA is TGCGCCAGCAGCCAAGTCATACAGGACGGACAGGGGACAGGTGAAGCTTTCTTT. It codes for CASSQVIQDGQGTGEAFF.

In its sample, this clonotype was seen many times. J is TRBJ2-5 and V is TRBV13; 11 nucleotides agree with TRBD2. CDR1 and CDR2 (germline): PRHDT, FYEKMQ (reference sequence). J lost 1 base, V lost 4 bases, and 5 bases had no gene match. The length of the CDR3 is 16 residues. CDR3 DNA: TGTGCCAGCAGCTCCCTAGCGGGGGGCGCCCAAGAGACCCAGTACTTC. Protein: CASSSLAGGAQETQYF.